The rows below give T cell receptor beta chains drawn from one sample of a study of breast tumors, draining lymph nodes, adjacent tissues. TCRdb re-analysed the multiplex PCR reads in MiXCR, keeping a single row per CDR3 protein. This table has under 250,000 distinct CDR3 sequences, about 30% appearing once. Sequences were obtained from axillary lymph node tissue. All receptors derive from a female donor with breast cancer. Some clones in this sample may be carry-over from other donors' samples. Each CDR3 is given with its conserved first and last residue. Each record gives: CDR3 length, V gene, J gene, clone size, D gene, CDR3 protein, CDR3 DNA. The D gene is left open where the match is weak. Not every row has a clone size; where given, it reads once, few, many or a size class.

14	TRBV7-2	TRBJ1-1	.	.	CASGKWGENTEAFF	TGTGCCAGCGGGAAGTGGGGGGAGAACACTGAAGCTTTCTTT
16	TRBV10-3	TRBJ2-7	.	.	CAISAYAQRAGYEQYF	TGTGCCATCAGTGCGTATGCCCAGCGGGCAGGGTACGAGCAGTACTTC
20	TRBV7-9	TRBJ2-7	many	TRBD2	CASSIGAAGVVAGQDYEQYF	TGTGCCAGCAGCATAGGGGCGGCAGGGGTGGTAGCGGGGCAGGACTACGAGCAGTACTTC
15	TRBV6-1	TRBJ1-2	many	.	CASSVQSLGAYGYTF	TGTGCCAGCAGTGTACAAAGCTTGGGGGCCTATGGCTACACCTTC
17	TRBV25-1	TRBJ2-1	.	TRBD1	CASSARGTGGLPYEQFF	TGTGCCAGCAGTGCCCGGGGGACAGGGGGCCTTCCCTACGAGCAGTTCTTC
14	TRBV20-1	TRBJ2-7	few	.	CSARDPLNPSEQYF	TGCAGTGCTAGAGATCCATTAAATCCCTCCGAGCAGTACTTC
15	TRBV27	TRBJ2-1	few	TRBD1	CASSSPDRKGNEQFF	TGTGCCAGCAGTTCCCCGGACAGGAAGGGCAATGAGCAGTTCTTC
14	TRBV9	TRBJ1-4	many	.	CASSSGGGGEKLFF	TGTGCCAGCAGCTCTGGGGGGGGAGGAGAAAAACTGTTTTTT
11	TRBV10-3	TRBJ1-2	many	.	CAIRLAHGYTF	TGTGCCATCCGCTTAGCCCATGGCTACACCTTC
15	TRBV20-1	TRBJ2-3	.	TRBD2	CSAGGTSGNTDTQYF	TGCAGTGCGGGGGGGACTAGCGGGAACACAGATACGCAGTATTTT
14	TRBV6-2/TRBV6-3	TRBJ2-7	many	.	CASSFSLGSGEQYF	TGTGCCAGCAGTTTCTCTTTGGGGTCGGGGGAGCAGTACTTC
16	TRBV6-1	TRBJ1-4	many	.	CASRATSVTMREKLFF	TGTGCCAGCAGGGCCACTTCGGTCACAATGAGGGAAAAACTGTTTTTT
15	TRBV4-1	TRBJ2-1	many	.	CASSRIAGRGNEQFF	TGCGCCAGCAGCCGAATAGCGGGCAGGGGCAATGAGCAGTTCTTC
16	TRBV7-9	TRBJ2-5	.	TRBD2	CASSLVRILAGETQYF	TGTGCCAGCAGCTTAGTACGGATACTAGCGGGAGAGACCCAGTACTTC
12	TRBV7-9	TRBJ1-3	many	.	CASSYGGNTIYF	TGTGCCAGCAGCTACGGGGGAAACACCATATATTTT
18	TRBV5-1	TRBJ2-7	many	TRBD2	CASSLRVAGSADSYEQYF	TGCGCCAGCAGCTTGAGGGTAGCGGGATCTGCGGATTCCTACGAGCAGTACTTC
13	TRBV24-1	TRBJ2-4	.	.	CATSDLGGNIQYF	TGTGCCACCAGTGATTTGGGGGGGAACATTCAGTACTTC
12	TRBV6-2/TRBV6-3	TRBJ1-2	many	.	CASSPLGIGYTF	TGTGCCAGCAGCCCCTTGGGAATTGGCTACACCTTC
18	TRBV4-1	TRBJ2-3	many	.	CASSQDTGPGGETDTQYF	TGCGCCAGCAGCCAAGATACAGGTCCGGGGGGCGAGACAGATACGCAGTATTTT
16	TRBV7-2	TRBJ2-5	.	.	CASRPGTPHGGETQYF	TGTGCCAGCCGGCCGGGGACTCCCCATGGGGGAGAGACCCAGTACTTC
15	TRBV15	TRBJ2-5	.	.	CATSRDSGTGETQYF	TGTGCCACCAGCAGAGATTCGGGGACGGGGGAGACCCAGTACTTC
16	TRBV19	TRBJ1-1	.	.	CASSPLQGPANTEAFF	TGTGCCAGTAGTCCTCTACAGGGCCCCGCGAACACTGAAGCTTTCTTT
16	TRBV6-5	TRBJ1-4	.	.	CASSEGGRGSNEKLFF	TGTGCCAGCAGTGAGGGAGGTCGGGGCTCTAATGAAAAACTGTTCTTT
17	TRBV5-4	TRBJ2-5	many	TRBD2	CASSLDGGGMVKETQYF	TGTGCCAGCAGCTTGGATGGCGGGGGGATGGTTAAAGAGACCCAGTACTTC
13	TRBV6-5	TRBJ2-5	.	.	CASSSSRGETQYF	TGTGCCAGCAGTTCCTCTCGTGGAGAGACCCAGTACTTC
15	TRBV10-3	TRBJ1-5	many	.	CAISRDGILDQPQHF	TGTGCCATCAGTCGGGACGGAATTCTCGATCAGCCCCAGCATTTT
17	TRBV5-1	TRBJ2-5	.	TRBD2	CASSPGTSGGQGETQYF	TGCGCCAGCAGTCCAGGGACTAGCGGTGGGCAGGGGGAGACCCAGTACTTC
16	TRBV4-2	TRBJ1-3	many	.	CASSQVSQGGGNTIYF	TGTGCCAGCAGCCAAGTATCACAGGGAGGTGGAAACACCATATATTTT
15	TRBV7-9	TRBJ2-7	many	TRBD1	CASSFGTGGLYEQYF	TGTGCCAGCAGCTTCGGGACAGGGGGCCTCTACGAGCAGTACTTC
14	TRBV7-9	TRBJ1-1	many	.	CASSLRSKNTEAFF	TGTGCCAGCAGCTTAAGGTCCAAGAACACTGAAGCTTTCTTT
15	TRBV5-6	TRBJ1-5	many	.	CASSTYRVSNQPQHF	TGTGCCAGCAGCACATACAGGGTTAGCAATCAGCCCCAGCATTTT
15	TRBV5-8	TRBJ2-7	many	TRBD1	CASRRGQGATYEQYF	TGTGCCAGCAGACGGGGACAGGGGGCTACCTACGAGCAGTACTTC
14	TRBV30	TRBJ2-1	many	.	CAWRPGGALDEQFF	TGTGCCTGGAGGCCCGGGGGAGCGCTGGATGAGCAGTTCTTC
16	TRBV7-9	TRBJ2-5	.	TRBD2	CASSQGLAGAQGTQYF	TGTGCCAGCAGCCAGGGACTAGCGGGGGCCCAGGGGACCCAGTACTTC
16	TRBV24-1	TRBJ1-1	.	TRBD1	CATSDSRDRGGTEAFF	TGTGCCACCAGTGATTCACGGGACAGGGGGGGGACTGAAGCTTTCTTT
15	TRBV7-9	TRBJ2-3	many	TRBD2	CASTQLAGTTDTQYF	TGTGCCAGCACCCAACTAGCGGGGACCACAGATACGCAGTATTTT
13	TRBV20-1	TRBJ1-5	many	.	CSARDKVNQPQHF	TGCAGTGCTAGAGATAAGGTTAATCAGCCCCAGCATTTT
13	TRBV29-1	TRBJ2-1	many	TRBD1	CSVKDRVGNEQFF	TGCAGCGTTAAGGACAGGGTAGGGAATGAGCAGTTCTTC
14	TRBV6-2/TRBV6-3	TRBJ2-1	few	.	CASFARGGYNEQFF	TGTGCCAGCTTCGCTAGGGGGGGCTACAATGAGCAGTTCTTC
15	TRBV15	TRBJ1-3	many	TRBD1	CATSFGTDAGNTIYF	TGTGCCACCAGCTTCGGGACAGATGCAGGAAACACCATATATTTT
15	TRBV5-1	TRBJ2-1	.	TRBD2	CASNSGTSGYNEQFF	TGCGCCAGCAACTCCGGGACTAGCGGCTACAATGAGCAGTTCTTC
12	TRBV2	TRBJ1-5	.	TRBD1	CASGGQGLYEHF	TGTGCCAGCGGGGGACAGGGACTGTACGAGCATTTT
16	TRBV19	TRBJ1-6	many	.	CASSIPWSSYNSPLHF	TGTGCCAGTAGTATACCCTGGAGCTCCTATAATTCACCCCTCCACTTT
10	TRBV12-3/TRBV12-4	TRBJ2-2	few	.	CASSAGELFF	TGTGCCAGCAGTGCCGGGGAGCTGTTTTTT
13	TRBV20-1	TRBJ1-6	many	.	CSARVHGNSPLHF	TGCAGTGCTAGAGTACACGGAAATTCACCCCTCCACTTT
13	TRBV2	TRBJ2-1	medium-sized	TRBD2	CAIAGVSYNEQFF	TGTGCCATAGCGGGAGTCTCCTACAATGAGCAGTTCTTC
16	TRBV7-8	TRBJ2-3	.	.	CASSFGTALSTDTQYF	TGTGCCAGCAGCTTTGGTACGGCCCTTAGCACAGATACGCAGTATTTT
14	TRBV5-1	TRBJ2-3	.	.	CAGSLAAGKDTQYF	TGCGCCGGCAGCTTGGCGGCAGGGAAGGATACGCAGTATTTT
13	TRBV7-2	TRBJ2-3	many	.	CASSSTRGGTQYF	TGTGCCAGCAGCTCCACGCGAGGGGGTACGCAGTATTTT